This TCR beta chain appears in the sequencing data of a study of T cell responses to AZD1222 COVID-19 vaccine. CDR3 length equals 11 residues. Germline CDR1 is DFQATT and CDR2 is SNEGSKA (reference sequence). V was pared by 7 bases and J by 6 bases, with 9 bases between. Sequencing used immunoSEQ multiplex PCR; TCRdb keeps in-frame clones, though not all of them. There are 120,000 or so clones in the sample; 75% to 95% occur only once, and around 7.8% lies in the top ten. This chain connects TRBV20-1 to TRBJ1-4; D remains unclear. The TCR originated in an adult in good health. Material: peripheral blood, obtained on day 0 of AZD1222 vaccination. The CDR3 coding sequence is TGCAGTGTTTTAAGCTATGAAAAACTGTTTTTT. This codes for CSVLSYEKLFF.